Following are 22 T cell receptor beta chains from one sample sequenced in a study of monozygotic twins with inflammatory bowel disease. Using the 5' RACE reads, TCRdb records one entry per CDR3 protein without DNA. The sample shows 200,000 to 250,000 distinct CDR3 sequences, and 7.5% to 9.5% sits with its ten largest clones. Sequenced material: blood. All receptors come from a human donor with ulcerative colitis or Crohn's disease, or a healthy co-twin of an affected twin (not recorded which).

V is TRBV5-1 and J is TRBJ1-1. This CDR3 spans 15 amino acids. Germline CDR1 and CDR2: SGHRS and YFSETQ. CDR3 amino acids: CASSFRDFRNTEAFF.

The chain couples TRBV12-3 or TRBV12-4 to TRBJ2-5; the D call from TCRdb, TRBD1, cannot be confirmed without DNA. The CDR3 totals 14 residues. This CDR3 reads CASSYRQAQETQYF.

The V call is TRBV7-6, the J call TRBJ2-1; TCRdb's D gene call, TRBD1, goes unchecked for lack of DNA. The V gene's germline CDR1 is SGHVS and CDR2 FNYEAQ. This CDR3 region has 15 residues. This CDR3 reads CASSSPGAFYNEQFF.

This chain uses TRBV7-2 with TRBJ2-6. This CDR3 has 14 residues. Germline V CDR1 and CDR2: SGHTA, FQGNSA. Here the CDR3 reads CASSLLTGANVLTF.

The chain combines TRBV2 with TRBJ1-5; lacking DNA, the TRBD1 call made by TCRdb goes unchecked. Per germline, CDR1 SNHLY and CDR2 FYNNEI. There are 14 residues in the CDR3. CDR3 sequence: CASSGGQSNQPQHF.

V and J are TRBV20-1 and TRBJ2-2; with no DNA, the TCRdb D assignment of TRBD2 cannot be verified. Per germline, CDR1 DFQATT and CDR2 SNEGSKA (reference sequence). The CDR3 has 14 amino acids. CDR3 loop: CSAGGLAYTGELFF.

CDR3 protein: CSVPQTSGIFSSYNEQFF. The chain recombines TRBV29-1 with TRBJ2-1; the D call from TCRdb, TRBD2, cannot be confirmed without DNA. The CDR3 is 18 residues long. In germline, CDR1 is SQVTM, CDR2 ANQGSEA.

This chain links TRBV14 with TRBJ2-1; the TRBD2 assignment by TCRdb is unverifiable without DNA. From germline, CDR1 is SGHDN and CDR2 FVKESK. The CDR3 contains 18 residues. CDR3 in amino acids: CASSQVERGQVLDNEQFF.

The chain is built from TRBV4-2 and TRBJ2-1. The CDR3 is made up of 16 amino acids. CDR1 is LGHNA, CDR2 YNFKEQ, per germline. The CDR3 spells CASSQSAGTPYNEQFF.

This chain joins TRBV29-1 and TRBJ1-2; TCRdb proposes TRBD1, but this gene call is untestable without DNA. Germline CDR1 reads SQVTM; CDR2 reads ANQGSEA. The CDR3 length is 15 residues. The CDR3 protein is CSDLLDRENSYGYTF.

V usage is TRBV15 and J usage is TRBJ1-1. Germline values: CDR1 LNHNV, CDR2 YYDKDF (reference sequence). The CDR3 loop spans 15 amino acids. CDR3 sequence: CATSRDAGLGRGAFF.

This chain joins TRBV6-5 and TRBJ2-3; TCRdb designates TRBD1, a call that cannot be tested without DNA. This CDR3 spans 14 amino acids. Per germline, CDR1 MNHEY and CDR2 SVGAGI. The CDR3 here is CASNSGTSTDTQYF.

J is TRBJ1-6 and V is TRBV23-1; without DNA, the TCRdb call of TRBD1 cannot be checked. TRBV23-1 is known as an ORF, though its function is uncertain. This CDR3 region has 21 residues. CDR3 region: CASSPPSSQGALSSYNSPLHF.

This chain uses TRBV7-2 with TRBJ1-1; with no DNA, the TCRdb D assignment of TRBD1 cannot be verified. Per germline, CDR1 SGHTA and CDR2 FQGNSA. The CDR3 covers 14 residues. The CDR3 sequence: CASRTLVGGTEAFF. The entire variable domain, with the rest obtained from reference TRBV7-2 and TRBJ1-1, is as follows: GAGVSQSPSNKVTEKGKDVELRCDPISGHTALYWYRQSLGQGLEFLIYFQGNSAPDKSGLPSDRFSAERTGGSVSTLTIQRTQQEDSAVYLCASRTLVGGTEAFFGQGTRLTVV.

The genes are TRBV28 and TRBJ1-2. Per germline, CDR1 MDHEN and CDR2 SYDVKM. CDR3 length equals 12 residues. The CDR3 spells CTSSLQLGGYTF.

The chain recombines TRBV28 with TRBJ2-3; TCRdb outputs TRBD2, but without DNA this stays unchecked. The CDR3 sequence is 14 residues long. CDR1 is MDHEN and CDR2 is SYDVKM in the germline V gene. The CDR3 here is CASSLLAGADTQYF.

The chain joins TRBV3-1 to TRBJ1-5; the D call from TCRdb, TRBD1, cannot be confirmed without DNA. This CDR3 has 15 amino acids. Germline CDR1 is LGHDT and CDR2 is YNNKEL (reference sequence). This CDR3 reads CASSQGTGVNQPQHF.

The chain couples TRBV7-6 to TRBJ2-7; the D call from TCRdb, TRBD2, cannot be confirmed without DNA. The CDR3 runs 16 residues. The germline CDR1 and CDR2 sequences are SGHVS and FNYEAQ. This CDR3 reads CASSLATRTSIYEQYF.

The chain couples TRBV7-3 to TRBJ2-3. The CDR3 has 17 residues. Germline CDR1 is SGHTA and CDR2 is FQGTGA. This CDR3 reads CASSLGFSGASTDTQYF.

The chain's CDR3 is CASSPRQGRNEAFF. V is TRBV5-1 and J is TRBJ1-1; TCRdb calls TRBD1, which cannot be checked without DNA. CDR3 length: 14 amino acids. Germline CDR1 and CDR2: SGHRS and YFSETQ. The complete variable domain, with remaining parts taken from reference TRBV5-1 and TRBJ1-1, reads KAGVTQTPRYLIKTRGQQVTLSCSPISGHRSVSWYQQTPGQGLQFLFEYFSETQRNKGNFPGRFSGRQFSNSRSEMNVSTLELGDSALYLCASSPRQGRNEAFFGQGTRLTVV.

V is TRBV7-8 and J is TRBJ1-3. The CDR3 spans 17 residues. Per the germline V gene, CDR1 is SGHVS and CDR2 is FQNEAQ. This CDR3 is CASSLAKRSYSENTIYF.

The rearrangement uses TRBV7-2 and TRBJ1-1; TCRdb designates TRBD1, a call that cannot be tested without DNA. The CDR3 consists of 14 residues. Germline lookup yields CDR1 SGHTA and CDR2 FQGNSA. CDR3 protein: CASSSDRGRTEAFF.